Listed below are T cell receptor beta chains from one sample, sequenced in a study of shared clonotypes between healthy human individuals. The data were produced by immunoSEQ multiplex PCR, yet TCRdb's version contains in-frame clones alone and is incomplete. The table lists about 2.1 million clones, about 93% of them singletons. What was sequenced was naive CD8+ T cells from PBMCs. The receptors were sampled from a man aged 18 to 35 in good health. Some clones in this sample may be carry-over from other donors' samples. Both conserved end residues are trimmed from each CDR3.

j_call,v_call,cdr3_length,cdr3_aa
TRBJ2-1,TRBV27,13,ASRTQRRADNEQF
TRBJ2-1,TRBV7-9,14,ASSLAWEAPYNEQF
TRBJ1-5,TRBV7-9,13,ASSSLSGGNQPQH
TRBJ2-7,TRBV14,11,ASSQDNALEQY
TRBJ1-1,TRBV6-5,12,ASSYYRGNTEAF
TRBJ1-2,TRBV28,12,ASSSWGTGYGYT
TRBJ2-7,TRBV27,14,ASSLSPGAGFYEQY
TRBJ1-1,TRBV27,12,ASRFRAPNTEAF
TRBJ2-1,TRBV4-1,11,ASSQMTYNEQF
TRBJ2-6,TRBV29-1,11,SVGGAGANVLT
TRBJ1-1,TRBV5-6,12,ASSAGTANTEAF
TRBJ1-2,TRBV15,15,ATSREDTSTPIYGYT
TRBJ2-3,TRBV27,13,ASNLAGGSTDTQY
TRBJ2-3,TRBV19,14,ATSFGLAGNTDTQY
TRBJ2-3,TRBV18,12,ASSPALSTDTQY
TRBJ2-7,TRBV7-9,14,ASSSGQGLSSYEQY
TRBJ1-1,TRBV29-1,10,SVATGDTEAF
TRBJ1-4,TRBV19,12,ASSPRTASEKLF
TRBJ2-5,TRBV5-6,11,ASSLEQGETQY
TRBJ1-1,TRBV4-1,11,ATGRTENTEAF
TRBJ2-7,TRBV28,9,ASSWRHEQY
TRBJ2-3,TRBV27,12,ASSSKSSGTTQY
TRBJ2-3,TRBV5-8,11,ASSLQPTDTQY
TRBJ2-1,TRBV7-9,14,ASSPWTTSSYNEQF
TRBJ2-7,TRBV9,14,ASSVGPGLASYEQY
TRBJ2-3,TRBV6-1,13,ASRTAGQGADTQY
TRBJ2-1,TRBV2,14,ASSLSRGSSYNEQF
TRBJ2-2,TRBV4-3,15,ASSRHSRGGSAGELF
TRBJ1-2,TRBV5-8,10,ASGTGYYGYT
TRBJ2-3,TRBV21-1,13,ASSRDREHTDTQY
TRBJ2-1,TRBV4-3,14,ASSQRLAGVLNEQF
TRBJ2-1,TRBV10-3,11,AISDGAGNEQF
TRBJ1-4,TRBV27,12,ASSPTGDTEKLF
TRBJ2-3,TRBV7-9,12,ASRFRGTADTQY
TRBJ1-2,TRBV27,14,ASSSSTSEENYGYT
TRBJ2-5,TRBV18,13,ASSPPAVAGETQY
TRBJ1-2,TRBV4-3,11,ASSSRRSYGYT
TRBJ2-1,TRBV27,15,ASSFRAGTGRNTEQF
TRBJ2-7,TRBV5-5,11,ASSLSPLLEQY
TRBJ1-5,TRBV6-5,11,ASSTRVGQPQH
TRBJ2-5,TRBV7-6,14,ASSLASAGVLPGVD
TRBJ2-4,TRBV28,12,ASSGGTGHHIQY
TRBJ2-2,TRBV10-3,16,AISPETSGRPNTGELF
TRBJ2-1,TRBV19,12,ASSMQPVRNEQF
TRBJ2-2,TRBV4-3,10,ASRGGTGELF
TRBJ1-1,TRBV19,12,ASTSPALYTEAF
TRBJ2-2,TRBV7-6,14,ASSLATGLSTGELF